This entry concerns a single TCR beta chain. The data were taken from a study of blood T cell repertoires in COVID-19. Study background: Acute and convalescent COVID-19 samples came from the United States, Italy and Spain.

CDR1 and CDR2 (germline): SGHDN, FVKESK. Trimming at V came to 1 base and at J to 5 bases, leaving 22 bases not matched to a gene. CDR3 length equals 21 residues. How the authors handled the data: Estimation of nucleated cell counts relied on the amplification of reference gene primers. Assay used: immunoSEQ multiplex PCR; TCRdb lists only in-frame clones, some missing. Clone size and the V and J calls come from that table; the DNA yielded D and trimming. The sample holds fewer than 450,000 clones, about 90% seen once. This clonotype was sampled from a woman aged 18 to 35 who had recovered from COVID-19. The sample consisted of peripheral blood. V and J are TRBV14 and TRBJ2-3; 9 bases line up with TRBD2. The CDR3: CASSQGWRVSSWGAGGDTQYF. The DNA of the CDR3 is TGTGCCAGCAGCCAAGGGTGGAGGGTTTCCTCCTGGGGAGCGGGAGGAGATACGCAGTATTTT.